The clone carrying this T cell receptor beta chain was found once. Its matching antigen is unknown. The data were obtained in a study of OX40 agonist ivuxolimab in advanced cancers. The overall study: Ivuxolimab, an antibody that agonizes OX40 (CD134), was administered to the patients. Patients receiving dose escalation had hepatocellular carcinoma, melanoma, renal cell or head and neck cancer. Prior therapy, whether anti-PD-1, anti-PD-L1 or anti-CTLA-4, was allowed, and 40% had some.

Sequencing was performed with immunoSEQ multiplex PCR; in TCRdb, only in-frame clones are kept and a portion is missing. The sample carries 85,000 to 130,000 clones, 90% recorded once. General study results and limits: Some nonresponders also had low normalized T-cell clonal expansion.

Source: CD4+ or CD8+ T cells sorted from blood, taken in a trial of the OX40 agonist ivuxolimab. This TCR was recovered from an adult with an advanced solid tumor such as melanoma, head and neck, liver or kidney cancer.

Here the CDR3 DNA reads TGTGCCAGCAGCGTACAGACAGGGATTCCCTACGAGCAGTACTTC. Amino acids: CASSVQTGIPYEQYF. The rearrangement uses TRBV11-1 and TRBJ2-7; the match to TRBD1 covers 7 bases. The ends lost 5 bases at V and 2 bases at J; junction bases unmatched: 9. In germline, CDR1 is SGHAT, CDR2 FQDESV (reference sequence). This CDR3 spans 15 amino acids.